The 30 T cell receptor beta chains below all came from one sample that was sequenced in a study of blood T cell repertoires in COVID-19 (dated by TCRdb to 2018 to 2021). Library creation used the immunoSEQ multiplex PCR assay. The source is immuneACCESS, and TCRdb retained only in-frame sequences with V and J called. Part of the clones is not carried over; for the studies checked, unresolved V genes explain less than half of this, and the remainder is unexplained. The sample table contains about 250,000 clones; only one count was recorded for 81% of them. 7.9% of the sample rests with the top ten. Sequenced material: peripheral blood. Receptors were obtained from a woman over 75 with acute or convalescent COVID-19.

As DNA, the CDR3 is TGTGCCAGCACCGAACCGGGACAGGGGAATGAAAAACTGTTTTTT. It encodes CASTEPGQGNEKLFF. This chain connects TRBV6-5 to TRBJ1-4; 10 bases agree with TRBD1. Trimming took 7 bases from V and 5 from J; bases not matched to a gene: 7. This CDR3 contains 15 residues. Germline V gene lookup returns CDR1 MNHEY and CDR2 SVGAGI.

This chain links TRBV5-5 with TRBJ2-7; D is perhaps TRBD1 (5 bases). V was trimmed by 1 base and J by 3 bases, leaving 14 bases between them. Germline V gives CDR1 SGHKS, CDR2 YYEKEE (reference sequence). This CDR3 is built from 15 residues. CDR3 bases: TGTGCCAGCAGCTTGTTACAACAGGCGAACTACGAGCAGTACTTC. Translated: CASSLLQQANYEQYF.

This sequence joins TRBV27 and TRBJ1-4; weak D call: TRBD1 (6 bases). CDR1 and CDR2 from the germline V gene are MNHEY and SMNVEV (reference sequence). This CDR3 is 15 amino acids long. The V gene lost 5 bases and the J gene lost 7 bases, with 17 bases spanning the gap. CDR3 residues: CASSLQGTVGEKLFF. DNA of the CDR3: TGTGCCAGCAGTCTTCAGGGGACCGTCGGTGAAAAACTGTTTTTT.

This chain connects TRBV7-9 to TRBJ1-2; TRBD1 matches 7 bases. Germline V gives CDR1 SEHNR, CDR2 FQNEAQ (reference sequence). The V and J ends lost 5 bases and 8 bases, in that order; junction bases with no gene match: 14. The CDR3 runs 15 residues. The CDR3 loop reads CASSPGNQGESGYTF. CDR3 coding DNA: TGTGCCAGCAGCCCCGGTAACCAGGGGGAGTCGGGCTACACCTTC.

The V gene is TRBV18, the J gene TRBJ1-3; 10 nucleotides align to TRBD1. The CDR3 consists of 16 residues. V was clipped by 2 bases and J by 4 bases; unmatched bases: 5. Germline V gene sequence: CDR1 KGHSH, CDR2 LQKENI. For the CDR3, the DNA is TGTGCCAGCTCACCAGGGACAGGGGTTTACGGAAACACCATATATTTT. It translates to CASSPGTGVYGNTIYF.

This clone has more than one count but fewer than ten. The V and J genes are TRBV2 and TRBJ2-5; TRBD1 agrees at 7 bases. With V trimmed by 2 bases and J by 4 bases, 4 bases remained unmatched. The CDR3 runs to 14 residues. Germline V gene data show CDR1 as SNHLY and CDR2 as FYNNEI. The CDR3 nucleotides are TGTGCCAGCAGTGAACACAGGGGAACAGAGACCCAGTACTTC. It is translated as CASSEHRGTETQYF.

The chain combines TRBV24-1 with TRBJ2-2, with TRBD2 identical over 7 bases. The CDR3 totals 14 residues. The junction had 5 bases not matched to a gene; V was cut back by 7 bases and J by 4 bases. The germline CDR1 and CDR2 sequences are KGHDR and SFDVKD. The DNA of the CDR3 is TGTGCCACCAGGGGCGGGAGTCGCACCGGGGAGCTGTTTTTT. Translating it yields CATRGGSRTGELFF.

The chain uses TRBV12-5 and TRBJ2-2; TRBD2 might be the D (5 bases). Between the trimmed V and J ends, which lost 6 bases and 6 bases, there was a span of 11 bases. The length of the CDR3 is 13 residues. CDR1 and CDR2 (germline): LGHNT, FRNRAP. CDR3 protein: CASGAERAGELFF. In nucleotides, the CDR3 is TGTGCTAGTGGGGCAGAGAGGGCCGGGGAGCTGTTTTTT. The full variable domain, its missing parts supplied by reference TRBV12-5 and TRBJ2-2, is DARVTQTPRHKVTEMGQEVTMRCQPILGHNTVFWYRQTMMQGLELLAYFRNRAPLDDSGMPKDRFSAEMPDATLATLKIQPSEPRDSAVYFCASGAERAGELFFGEGSRLTVL.

This clone occurred a few times. V gene TRBV7-2 combines with J gene TRBJ1-4; D is uncertain. Germline CDR1 and CDR2: SGHTA and FQGNSA. Deletions cut 4 bases from V and 6 bases from J, with 9 bases between. The CDR3 sequence is 13 residues long. The CDR3 coding sequence is TGTGCCAGCAGCTACGGACTGGATGAAAAACTGTTTTTT. Its translation is CASSYGLDEKLFF.

This clone showed up just once. The chain couples TRBV7-2 to TRBJ2-7, with D possibly TRBD1 on 5 matching bases. Germline-derived CDR1 and CDR2 are SGHTA and FQGNSA. V gave up 1 base and J gave up 5 bases, with 12 bases separating them. This CDR3 has 14 amino acids. CDR3 region: CASSLGGSAHEQYF. The CDR3 nucleotides are TGTGCCAGCAGCTTAGGGGGCTCAGCCCACGAGCAGTACTTC.

The chain carries TRBV7-2 and TRBJ1-3; a weak D match, TRBD1 (5 bases). Between the trimmed V and J ends, which lost 1 base and 3 bases, there was a span of 7 bases. The CDR3 is 14 residues long. Looked up from germline, CDR1 is SGHTA and CDR2 is FQGNSA. The CDR3 DNA reads TGTGCCAGCAGCTTAGAGGGGTTTGGAAACACCATATATTTT. Encoded protein: CASSLEGFGNTIYF.

This chain joins TRBV21-1 and TRBJ2-2; the table's D gene call, TRBD1, was not cross checked with the DNA. TRBV21-1 counts as a pseudogene. The CDR3 loop spans 15 amino acids. The CDR3 nucleotides read TGTGCCAGCAGCAACGGGACAGGTAACACCGGGGAGCTGTTTTTT. It is translated as CASSNGTGNTGELFF.

This clone was counted a single time. The chain carries TRBV5-1 and TRBJ1-6, with D possibly being TRBD1 (5 bases). The V gene lost 4 bases and the J gene lost 10 bases, with 15 bases spanning the gap. Germline-derived CDR1 and CDR2 are SGHRS and YFSETQ. The CDR3 runs 14 residues. The CDR3 nucleotides are TGCGCCAGCAGCCCCGGGACTTTTGGATCACCCCTCCACTTT. Translating gives CASSPGTFGSPLHF.

This chain joins TRBV24-1 and TRBJ2-2, with TRBD1 matching 7 bases. The germline V gene has CDR1 KGHDR and CDR2 SFDVKD. This CDR3 is 15 amino acids long. V lost 4 bases to trimming and J lost 4 bases; unmatched junction nucleotides: 5. The DNA of the CDR3 is TGTGCCACCAGTGAGGACAGGACTTTCACCGGGGAGCTGTTTTTT. Protein product: CATSEDRTFTGELFF.

The chain is built from TRBV6-5 and TRBJ1-5; TRBD1 matches 8 bases. V shed 10 bases and J 3 bases; nucleotides not matched to a gene: 5. The CDR3 consists of 13 residues. Per germline, CDR1 MNHEY and CDR2 SVGAGI. For the CDR3, the DNA is TGTGCCACCCAACAGGGGGTCAATCAGCCCCAGCATTTT. Its protein is CATQQGVNQPQHF.

The gene calls are TRBV11-2 and TRBJ2-2; D unclear. V was clipped by 8 bases and J by 4 bases, with 17 bases between them. The germline gives CDR1 SGHAT, CDR2 FQNNGV. The CDR3 has 15 amino acids. CDR3 bases: TGTGCCAGCCTCTCGGGTGTAGTAAGCACCGGGGAGCTGTTTTTT. Protein product: CASLSGVVSTGELFF. Together with reference TRBV11-2 and TRBJ2-2, the CDR3 gives the full variable domain: EAGVAQSPRYKIIEKRQSVAFWCNPISGHATLYWYQQILGQGPKLLIQFQNNGVVDDSQLPKDRFSAERLKGVDSTLKIQPAKLEDSAVYLCASLSGVVSTGELFFGEGSRLTVL.

The J gene is TRBJ2-5, the V gene TRBV2; 11 bases align to TRBD2. The CDR3 loop spans 13 amino acids. Looked up from germline, CDR1 is SNHLY and CDR2 is FYNNEI. The J segment lost 5 bases and the V segment lost 8 bases, leaving 4 bases of the junction unmatched. The CDR3 bases are TGTGCCAGCTGTAGCGGGGGGGCGGAGACCCAGTACTTC. Its protein is CASCSGGAETQYF.

The J gene is TRBJ2-3, the V gene TRBV5-1; the match to TRBD2 covers 8 bases. Germline values: CDR1 SGHRS, CDR2 YFSETQ. CDR3 length: 14 residues. J lost 2 bases, V lost 8 bases, and 7 bases had no gene match. In DNA, the CDR3 is TGCGCCAGTTACTTAGCGGGAACCACAGATACGCAGTATTTT. This sequence encodes CASYLAGTTDTQYF. Full variable domain (missing parts from reference TRBV5-1 and TRBJ2-3): KAGVTQTPRYLIKTRGQQVTLSCSPISGHRSVSWYQQTPGQGLQFLFEYFSETQRNKGNFPGRFSGRQFSNSRSEMNVSTLELGDSALYLCASYLAGTTDTQYFGPGTRLTVL.

The chain combines TRBV6-1 with TRBJ1-1, with D hard to call. The germline CDR1 and CDR2 sequences are MNHNS and SASEGT. The CDR3 length is 15 residues. The V end was cut by 1 base, the J end by 5 bases, with 14 bases between. Written as DNA, the CDR3 is TGTGCCAGCAGTGAAGTACGGAGCCGAGGAACTGAAGCTTTCTTT. Encoded protein: CASSEVRSRGTEAFF.

V usage is TRBV3-1 (or the pseudogene TRBV3-2) and J usage is TRBJ1-1; D gene ambiguous. Germline V gene data show CDR1 as LGHDT and CDR2 as YNNKEL (reference sequence). Trimming removed 1 base at V and 4 bases at J, with 4 bases between. The CDR3 extends over 12 amino acids. The CDR3 DNA reads as TGTGCCAGCAGCCAAGCAGGCACTGAAGCTTTCTTT. This translates into CASSQAGTEAFF.

The chain carries TRBV6-5 and TRBJ2-2, with TRBD1 matching over 7 bases. The CDR3 runs 14 residues. Trimming cost V 8 bases and J 4 bases; bases outside gene matches: 7. Germline V gene sequence: CDR1 MNHEY, CDR2 SVGAGI. CDR3 nucleotide sequence: TGTGCCAGCCGGTCAGGGGGATTCACCGGGGAGCTGTTTTTT. This codes for CASRSGGFTGELFF.

Only one count was recorded for this clone. CDR3 in amino acids: CASSPATVKGYTF. The DNA for the CDR3 is TGTGCCAGCAGCCCCGCGACAGTAAAAGGCTACACCTTC. The rearrangement uses TRBV5-5 and TRBJ1-2, with D perhaps TRBD1 (5 bases). CDR1 and CDR2 from the germline V gene are SGHKS and YYEKEE (reference sequence). The CDR3 is 13 residues long. Trimming removed 4 bases from V and 8 bases from J, with 15 bases in between.

CDR3 protein: CASDQTGASSYTF. CDR3 sequence (DNA): TGTGCCAGTGACCAAACAGGGGCGTCTAGCTACACCTTC. The chain has TRBV19 and TRBJ1-2; the match to TRBD1 covers 7 bases. There are 13 residues in the CDR3. After removal of 8 bases from V and 9 bases from J, the junction contained 12 bases not matched to a gene. Germline V gene sequence: CDR1 LNHDA, CDR2 SQIVND (reference sequence).

This clone has only one observation. The chain joins TRBV6-5 to TRBJ1-5, with 9 bases fitting TRBD1. The V gene's germline CDR1 is MNHEY and CDR2 SVGAGI. The length of the CDR3 is 14 residues. The V segment lost 6 bases and the J segment 5 bases; nucleotides outside the gene matches: 5. This chain's CDR3 is CASSGDRDYQPQHF. CDR3 DNA sequence: TGTGCCAGCAGCGGGGACAGGGACTATCAGCCCCAGCATTTT.

The rearrangement joins TRBV3-1 (or the pseudogene TRBV3-2) to TRBJ1-4, with a tentative D call TRBD1 (5 bases). The CDR3 runs 15 residues. Trimming pared 3 bases from V and 5 bases from J, leaving 13 bases between. Germline CDR1 is LGHDT and CDR2 is YNNKEL (reference sequence). The CDR3 region is CASSHAVGGNEKLFF. The CDR3 DNA is TGTGCCAGCAGCCACGCGGTGGGGGGAAATGAAAAACTGTTTTTT.

V and J are TRBV2 and TRBJ2-7; 7 nucleotides agree with TRBD1. The CDR3 is made up of 14 amino acids. Germline values: CDR1 SNHLY, CDR2 FYNNEI. Losses at the gene ends were 2 bases for V and 3 bases for J; bases not matched to a gene: 4. The CDR3 DNA reads TGTGCCAGCAGTGAATTGACAGGGCTCTACGAGCAGTACTTC. Translated: CASSELTGLYEQYF.

The rearrangement links TRBV19 to TRBJ2-5; D unresolved. Trimming stripped 6 bases from V and 2 bases from J, with 10 bases between. Looked up from germline, CDR1 is LNHDA and CDR2 is SQIVND (reference sequence). This CDR3 is 13 amino acids long. The CDR3 DNA reads as TGTGCCAGTAGCACTACGAGTCAAGAGACCCAGTACTTC. It is translated as CASSTTSQETQYF.

Remarks on this clone: The sample carries other DNA sequences with the same CDR3. This chain links TRBV5-1 with TRBJ2-5, with 8 bases aligning to TRBD2. The CDR3 runs to 15 residues. CDR1 and CDR2 (germline): SGHRS, YFSETQ. The V gene end was trimmed by 0 bases and the J gene end by 5 bases; junction bases not matched to a gene: 6. The DNA for the CDR3 is TGCGCCAGCAGCTTGGATCCGGGGGGGCGGGAGACCCAGTACTTC. It yields the protein CASSLDPGGRETQYF. Together with reference TRBV5-1 and TRBJ2-5, the CDR3 gives the full variable domain: KAGVTQTPRYLIKTRGQQVTLSCSPISGHRSVSWYQQTPGQGLQFLFEYFSETQRNKGNFPGRFSGRQFSNSRSEMNVSTLELGDSALYLCASSLDPGGRETQYFGPGTRLLVL.

The chain carries TRBV18 and TRBJ2-2, with no clear D. From germline, CDR1 is KGHSH and CDR2 LQKENI. V was clipped by 0 bases and J by 1 base, with 6 bases between them. This CDR3 contains 15 residues. The DNA for the CDR3 is TGTGCCAGCTCACCACCGGCAGGGAACACCGGGGAGCTGTTTTTT. It translates to CASSPPAGNTGELFF. The full variable domain, rest sourced from reference TRBV18 and TRBJ2-2, is NAGVMQNPRHLVRRRGQEARLRCSPMKGHSHVYWYRQLPEEGLKFMVYLQKENIIDESGMPKERFSAEFPKEGPSILRIQQVVRGDSAAYFCASSPPAGNTGELFFGEGSRLTVL.

V gene TRBV7-6 combines with J gene TRBJ1-3; TRBD1 might be the D (6 bases). CDR3 length: 16 amino acids. Trimming left V 0 bases short and J 3 bases short, with 12 bases between. CDR1 and CDR2 (germline): SGHVS, FNYEAQ. The CDR3 reads CASSLATGYHGNTIYF. For the CDR3, the DNA is TGTGCCAGCAGCTTAGCAACAGGGTATCATGGAAACACCATATATTTT.